Listed below are T cell receptor beta chains from one sample, sequenced in a study of shared clonotypes between healthy human individuals. The assay was immunoSEQ multiplex PCR, and TCRdb's table has in-frame clones only and misses some. The table lists fewer than 1 million clones, just over 95% of them singletons. The material sequenced was naive CD8+ T cells sorted from blood. The receptors stem from a man under 40 in good health. The CDR3 runs from the conserved cysteine through the conserved F or W. D genes are given only for firm matches. Part of the rows lack a size; the others show once, few, many or a class for expanded clones.

j_gene: TRBJ2-1; abundance: NA; v_gene: TRBV28; d_gene: NA; CDR3nt: TGTGCCAGCAGTTTGTCAGGGGACGCCTACAATGAGCAGTTCTTC; CDR3aa: CASSLSGDAYNEQFF
j_gene: TRBJ1-2; abundance: NA; v_gene: TRBV5-5; d_gene: NA; CDR3nt: TGTGCCAGCAGCTTAGGAGGGACCGCTAACTATGGCTACACCTTC; CDR3aa: CASSLGGTANYGYTF
j_gene: TRBJ1-4; abundance: NA; v_gene: TRBV28; d_gene: TRBD1; CDR3nt: TGTGCCAGCAGTTTTCACCCGTTGACAGGGTACGTCGAAAAACTGTTTTTT; CDR3aa: CASSFHPLTGYVEKLFF
j_gene: TRBJ2-1; abundance: NA; v_gene: TRBV19; d_gene: NA; CDR3nt: TGTGCCAGTATGGGTTTTGAGTACAATGAGCAGTTCTTC; CDR3aa: CASMGFEYNEQFF
j_gene: TRBJ2-2; abundance: NA; v_gene: TRBV21-1; d_gene: NA; CDR3nt: TGTGCCAGCAGCCCCCCTGCGGGCAAGGGTGCGGTACAACTAGCATGGGCCGGGGAGCTGTTTTTT; CDR3aa: CASSPPAGKGAVQLAWAGELFF
j_gene: TRBJ2-1; abundance: NA; v_gene: TRBV13; d_gene: TRBD1; CDR3nt: TGTGCCAGCAGCTTAGGGACAGGGGGCGAGTACAATGAGCAGTTCTTC; CDR3aa: CASSLGTGGEYNEQFF
j_gene: TRBJ2-2; abundance: NA; v_gene: TRBV27; d_gene: TRBD2; CDR3nt: TGTGCCAGTGGACTAGCGGGAGTCGCCGGGGAGCTGTTTTTT; CDR3aa: CASGLAGVAGELFF
j_gene: TRBJ1-5; abundance: NA; v_gene: TRBV5-8; d_gene: NA; CDR3nt: TGTGCCAGCATTAGGGCTTATAGCAATCAGCCCCAGCATTTT; CDR3aa: CASIRAYSNQPQHF
j_gene: TRBJ2-3; abundance: NA; v_gene: TRBV27; d_gene: NA; CDR3nt: TGTGCCAGCAGTTCAGGGGACTGGGTGCTCGGCCTCACAGATACGCAGTATTTT; CDR3aa: CASSSGDWVLGLTDTQYF
j_gene: TRBJ2-5; abundance: NA; v_gene: TRBV21-1; d_gene: NA; CDR3nt: TGTGCCAGCAGCAAAGACAGGGAGGCCCACGAGACCCAGTACTTC; CDR3aa: CASSKDREAHETQYF
j_gene: TRBJ1-5; abundance: NA; v_gene: TRBV4-1; d_gene: TRBD1; CDR3nt: TGCGCCAGCAGCCAAGGGGTTGAGGGGGCTCAGCCCCAGCATTTT; CDR3aa: CASSQGVEGAQPQHF
j_gene: TRBJ2-3; abundance: NA; v_gene: TRBV25-1; d_gene: NA; CDR3nt: TGTGCCAGCTCGAAGGAGGGAGGCACAGATACGCAGTATTTT; CDR3aa: CASSKEGGTDTQYF
j_gene: TRBJ1-1; abundance: NA; v_gene: TRBV29-1; d_gene: NA; CDR3nt: TGCAGCGCGAGGGGCGCGAACACTGAAGCTTTCTTT; CDR3aa: CSARGANTEAFF
j_gene: TRBJ1-2; abundance: NA; v_gene: TRBV30; d_gene: NA; CDR3nt: TGTGCCTTTGACACCTATGGCTACACCTTC; CDR3aa: CAFDTYGYTF
j_gene: TRBJ2-3; abundance: NA; v_gene: TRBV21-1; d_gene: NA; CDR3nt: TGTGCCAGCAGCAAATTTGGACCGGCCGGTGTGACCACAGATACGCAGTATTTT; CDR3aa: CASSKFGPAGVTTDTQYF
j_gene: TRBJ2-5; abundance: NA; v_gene: TRBV6-5; d_gene: NA; CDR3nt: TGTGCCAGCAGTTCCGGACAGCTCCAAGAGACCCAGTACTTC; CDR3aa: CASSSGQLQETQYF
j_gene: TRBJ2-3; abundance: NA; v_gene: TRBV13; d_gene: TRBD1; CDR3nt: TGTGCCAGCAGCTTAGAAGGACAGGGCACAGATACGCAGTATTTT; CDR3aa: CASSLEGQGTDTQYF
j_gene: TRBJ2-1; abundance: NA; v_gene: TRBV28; d_gene: NA; CDR3nt: TGTGCCAGCAGTTTAGTAGAAGGGAGAGGAGGGGGTGAGCAGTTCTTC; CDR3aa: CASSLVEGRGGGEQFF
j_gene: TRBJ1-2; abundance: NA; v_gene: TRBV5-1; d_gene: TRBD1; CDR3nt: TGCGCCAGCAGCTTGGTCCAGGGGACAGGGCTCCGATCCTATGGCTACACCTTC; CDR3aa: CASSLVQGTGLRSYGYTF
j_gene: TRBJ2-3; abundance: NA; v_gene: TRBV28; d_gene: NA; CDR3nt: TGTGCCAGCAGTTTGGGCGGGGAAGGCACAGATACGCAGTATTTT; CDR3aa: CASSLGGEGTDTQYF
j_gene: TRBJ2-2; abundance: NA; v_gene: TRBV4-1; d_gene: NA; CDR3nt: TGCGCCAGCAGCCAAGACCCAGGGGCGCTAGGGGAGCTGTTTTTT; CDR3aa: CASSQDPGALGELFF
j_gene: TRBJ2-1; abundance: NA; v_gene: TRBV18; d_gene: NA; CDR3nt: TGTGCCAGCTCGCCGGTGGACCTGACGGGGCACAATGAGCAGTTCTTC; CDR3aa: CASSPVDLTGHNEQFF
j_gene: TRBJ2-7; abundance: NA; v_gene: TRBV27; d_gene: NA; CDR3nt: TGTGCCAGCAGTTTATCGCAGGGCTACGAGCAGTACTTC; CDR3aa: CASSLSQGYEQYF
j_gene: TRBJ2-7; abundance: NA; v_gene: TRBV29-1; d_gene: NA; CDR3nt: TGCAGCGTTGACGTTCTGTCAGGGGCCTCCTACGAGCAGTACTTC; CDR3aa: CSVDVLSGASYEQYF
j_gene: TRBJ2-1; abundance: NA; v_gene: TRBV5-1; d_gene: NA; CDR3nt: TGCGCCAGCAGCTTGGTGGCCAGCGGTGGGGGCAATGAGCAGTTCTTC; CDR3aa: CASSLVASGGGNEQFF
j_gene: TRBJ2-1; abundance: once; v_gene: TRBV7-7; d_gene: NA; CDR3nt: TGTGCCAGCAGCTCGACGTACAGACTAAGCTCCTACAATGAGCAGTTCTTC; CDR3aa: CASSSTYRLSSYNEQFF
j_gene: TRBJ2-3; abundance: NA; v_gene: TRBV7-9; d_gene: TRBD2; CDR3nt: TGTGCCAGCAGCCCCCCTAGCGGGACAGATTTCACAGATACGCAGTATTTT; CDR3aa: CASSPPSGTDFTDTQYF
j_gene: TRBJ1-1; abundance: NA; v_gene: TRBV10-2; d_gene: NA; CDR3nt: TGCGCCAGCAGTGAGTCCACCATCGGGTCTCGGAGGGACACTGAAGCTTTCTTT; CDR3aa: CASSESTIGSRRDTEAFF
j_gene: TRBJ2-1; abundance: NA; v_gene: TRBV27; d_gene: NA; CDR3nt: TGTGCCAGCAGTAAGGGGATCGATGAGCAGTTCTTC; CDR3aa: CASSKGIDEQFF
j_gene: TRBJ2-3; abundance: NA; v_gene: TRBV28; d_gene: NA; CDR3nt: TGTGCCAGCAGTTTCTCCCGGGCGTCCACAGATACGCAGTATTTT; CDR3aa: CASSFSRASTDTQYF
j_gene: TRBJ2-2; abundance: once; v_gene: TRBV27; d_gene: NA; CDR3nt: TGTGCCAGCAGTACCGGGGCCCAGGGTGTCGGCGGGGAGCTGTTTTTT; CDR3aa: CASSTGAQGVGGELFF
j_gene: TRBJ2-3; abundance: NA; v_gene: TRBV10-1; d_gene: NA; CDR3nt: TGCGCCAGCAGTGAGTCTATCACAGATACGCAGTATTTT; CDR3aa: CASSESITDTQYF
j_gene: TRBJ1-5; abundance: NA; v_gene: TRBV7-8; d_gene: NA; CDR3nt: TGTGCCAGCAGCTCAAGTAAAGGGACACGTGCTCAGCCCCAGCATTTT; CDR3aa: CASSSSKGTRAQPQHF
j_gene: TRBJ2-3; abundance: NA; v_gene: TRBV4-3; d_gene: TRBD2; CDR3nt: TGCGCCAGCAGCCAAGGTCGACTAGGACTAGCGGAGTCAGATACGCAGTATTTT; CDR3aa: CASSQGRLGLAESDTQYF
j_gene: TRBJ2-1; abundance: NA; v_gene: TRBV11-2; d_gene: TRBD2; CDR3nt: TGTGCCAGCAGTGGGACTAGCGGGGGGCTATACAATGAGCAGTTCTTC; CDR3aa: CASSGTSGGLYNEQFF
j_gene: TRBJ1-4; abundance: NA; v_gene: TRBV28; d_gene: NA; CDR3nt: TGTGCCAGCAGGGGATTCACAATGGCAACTAATGAAAAACTGTTTTTT; CDR3aa: CASRGFTMATNEKLFF
j_gene: TRBJ2-1; abundance: NA; v_gene: TRBV2; d_gene: NA; CDR3nt: TGTGCCAGCAGTGGAAGGTCTAGCGAACGGAATGAGCAGTTCTTC; CDR3aa: CASSGRSSERNEQFF
j_gene: TRBJ2-1; abundance: once; v_gene: TRBV27; d_gene: TRBD2; CDR3nt: TGTGCCAGCAGTTTATCGGCTAGCGGGATTGAGCAGTTCTTC; CDR3aa: CASSLSASGIEQFF
j_gene: TRBJ2-7; abundance: once; v_gene: TRBV7-9; d_gene: TRBD1; CDR3nt: TGTGCCAGCAGCACCACCCGCCGGGACAGGGGGTCCTACGAGCAGTACTTC; CDR3aa: CASSTTRRDRGSYEQYF
j_gene: TRBJ1-4; abundance: NA; v_gene: TRBV27; d_gene: NA; CDR3nt: TGTGCCAGCAGTTTATTTGGGTTAGGTGAAAAACTGTTTTTT; CDR3aa: CASSLFGLGEKLFF
j_gene: TRBJ2-1; abundance: NA; v_gene: TRBV6-6; d_gene: NA; CDR3nt: TGTGCCAGCAGTTACTCGAGTAGTTCCGGTCCCAATGAGCAGTTCTTC; CDR3aa: CASSYSSSSGPNEQFF
j_gene: TRBJ2-7; abundance: NA; v_gene: TRBV7-9; d_gene: TRBD2; CDR3nt: TGTGCCAGCAGCTTTATCAGAGGACTAGATCACGAGCAGTACTTC; CDR3aa: CASSFIRGLDHEQYF
j_gene: TRBJ2-5; abundance: NA; v_gene: TRBV27; d_gene: TRBD2; CDR3nt: TGTGCCAGCAGTCCCCTGGGGGAGGGTCAAGAGACCCAGTACTTC; CDR3aa: CASSPLGEGQETQYF
j_gene: TRBJ2-5; abundance: NA; v_gene: TRBV7-9; d_gene: NA; CDR3nt: TGTGCCAGCAGCTTAGTTGGTTGGAATGAGACCCAGTACTTC; CDR3aa: CASSLVGWNETQYF
j_gene: TRBJ2-2; abundance: NA; v_gene: TRBV7-9; d_gene: NA; CDR3nt: TGTGCCAGCCGATTAAAAGGCCCAGGGCGAGTCCCCGGGGAGCTGTTTTTT; CDR3aa: CASRLKGPGRVPGELFF